This TCR beta chain was recovered during a study of blood T cell repertoires in COVID-19. Study overall: Acute and convalescent COVID-19 specimens originated in the United States, Italy and Spain. Sample material is recorded as cDNA or gDNA derived from T cells, B-cell-depleted T cells, or PBMCs.

Original processing notes: Nucleated cell number was recorded as an estimate derived from reference gene primer amplification. Repertoires were generated with immunoSEQ multiplex PCR, while TCRdb's copy carries only in-frame clones and drops some. V and J calls plus clone size are reproduced from that table; the DNA served to infer D and trimming. The sample holds around 230,000 clones, approximately 88% seen once. This clone has a single count. The same CDR3 can be traced to other DNA sequences in this sample. The CDR3 spans 15 residues. Trimming stripped 0 bases from V and 1 base from J, with 7 bases between. The germline V gene has CDR1 SGHAT and CDR2 FQNNGV.

The sequence came from a man in his forties with acute or convalescent COVID-19. Sequencing was carried out using peripheral blood. This chain uses TRBV11-2 with TRBJ1-3; a possible D gene is TRBD1 (5 bases). The CDR3 DNA reads as TGTGCCAGCAGCTTAGACAGGGTTTCTGGAAACACCATATATTTT. This sequence encodes CASSLDRVSGNTIYF.